The 31 T cell receptor beta chains below were found in one sample sequenced in a study of blood T cell repertoires in COVID-19. Libraries were prepared by immunoSEQ multiplex PCR; TCRdb keeps only in-frame clonotypes and omits some of them. This sample has tens of thousands of clones, with roughly 87% found just once. What was sequenced was peripheral blood. These receptors came from a human donor in a cohort sampled during active COVID-19.

This chain's CDR3 is CASSQLAGGDTQYF. The CDR3 DNA reads as TGTGCCAGCAGCCAACTAGCGGGAGGAGATACGCAGTATTTT. V gene TRBV5-8 combines with J gene TRBJ2-3, with 12 bases fitting TRBD2. The V segment lost 4 bases and the J segment 5 bases; nucleotides outside the gene matches: 2. CDR3 length equals 14 residues. Per germline, CDR1 SGHTS and CDR2 YDEGEE.

The chain joins TRBV19 to TRBJ2-5; no definite D call. The CDR3 has 14 amino acids. Looked up from germline, CDR1 is LNHDA and CDR2 is SQIVND (reference sequence). The V end was cut by 3 bases, the J end by 4 bases, with 12 bases between. CDR3 sequence reads: CASSMAVASETQYF. The CDR3, as DNA: TGTGCCAGTAGTATGGCAGTAGCATCAGAGACCCAGTACTTC.

This CDR3 is CASSETGQGNYGYTF. The DNA of the CDR3 is TGTGCCAGCAGCGAAACCGGACAGGGGAACTATGGCTACACCTTC. The chain combines TRBV28 with TRBJ1-2; TRBD1 aligns across 9 bases. Germline assignment: CDR1 MDHEN and CDR2 SYDVKM. V lost 6 bases to trimming and J lost 2 bases; unmatched junction nucleotides: 7. The CDR3 loop spans 15 amino acids.

Regarding this clone: This sample also contains other DNA sequences that code for the same CDR3. V is TRBV7-2 and J is TRBJ2-3; 8 positions agree with TRBD2. Losses at the gene ends were 5 bases for V and 3 bases for J; bases not matched to a gene: 4. CDR1 SGHTA and CDR2 FQGNSA come from the germline V gene. This CDR3 is 14 amino acids long. The DNA of the CDR3 is TGTGCCAGCAGCCCCGGGGGGGGAACAGATACGCAGTATTTT. As protein: CASSPGGGTDTQYF.

This clone was picked up one time. V gene TRBV11-3 combines with J gene TRBJ2-7; 8 bases agree with TRBD2. Trimming removed 1 base from V and 5 bases from J; junction bases left unmatched: 7. The CDR3 consists of 15 residues. Looked up from germline, CDR1 is SGHNT and CDR2 is YENEEA. The CDR3 here is CASSLGTDGRDEQYF. DNA for the CDR3: TGTGCCAGCAGCTTAGGGACGGACGGGAGGGACGAGCAGTACTTC.

This rearrangement joins TRBV3-1 (or the pseudogene TRBV3-2) to TRBJ1-6; 11 positions match TRBD1. This CDR3 has 15 amino acids. After removal of 4 bases from V and 10 bases from J, the junction contained 6 bases not matched to a gene. Germline CDR1 and CDR2: LGHDT and YNNKEL (reference sequence). The CDR3: CASSPRTGGRSPLHF. CDR3 coding DNA: TGTGCCAGCAGCCCCAGGACAGGGGGCAGGTCACCCCTCCACTTT.

As for this clone: Sequence at one end of the junction differs from germline and may be a read error. The chain couples TRBV7-7 to TRBJ2-7, with D tentatively TRBD1 (5 bases). This CDR3 is built from 11 residues. Germline V gene sequence: CDR1 SSHAT, CDR2 FNYEAQ (reference sequence). The chain's CDR3 is CASSLGAEQYF. The DNA of the CDR3 is TGTGCTAGCAGCTTAGGGGCCGAGCAGTACTTC.

The chain carries TRBV6-5 and TRBJ1-2; no clear D gene. Germline CDR1 MNHEY, CDR2 SVGAGI. The CDR3 contains 14 residues. The V gene lost 1 base and the J gene lost 3 bases, with 9 bases spanning the gap. CDR3 protein: CASSYFGNHYGYTF. In DNA, the CDR3 is TGTGCCAGCAGTTACTTCGGGAATCACTATGGCTACACCTTC.

The J gene is TRBJ2-5, the V gene TRBV11-3, with 9 bases fitting TRBD1. This CDR3 has 16 residues. The V and J ends lost 0 bases and 4 bases, in that order; junction bases with no gene match: 6. Germline V gives CDR1 SGHNT, CDR2 YENEEA. CDR3 nucleotides: TGTGCCAGCAGCTTAGAGGACAGGGGCGGGGGAGAGACCCAGTACTTC. Its translation: CASSLEDRGGGETQYF.

The gene calls are TRBV11-2 and TRBJ1-2; 8 bases match TRBD1. The CDR3 consists of 15 residues. J lost 4 bases, V lost 0 bases, and 4 bases had no gene match. From germline, CDR1 is SGHAT and CDR2 FQNNGV. CDR3 sequence reads: CASSLDRGQAYGYTF. In DNA form, the CDR3 reads TGTGCCAGCAGCTTAGATAGGGGACAGGCCTATGGCTACACCTTC. The full variable domain, in which reference TRBV11-2 and TRBJ1-2 provide the parts outside the CDR3, is EAGVAQSPRYKIIEKRQSVAFWCNPISGHATLYWYQQILGQGPKLLIQFQNNGVVDDSQLPKDRFSAERLKGVDSTLKIQPAKLEDSAVYLCASSLDRGQAYGYTFGSGTRLTVV.

The chain links TRBV29-1 to TRBJ2-3; 8 nucleotides align to TRBD2. V lost 7 bases, J lost 8 bases, and 8 bases stayed unmatched. CDR3 length equals 12 residues. The germline V gene has CDR1 SQVTM and CDR2 ANQGSEA. The CDR3 here is CSAGTSGGTQYF. CDR3 coding DNA: TGCAGCGCCGGGACTAGTGGGGGTACGCAGTATTTT.

V is TRBV10-1 and J is TRBJ2-1; 7 nucleotides match TRBD2. V trimming: 6 bases; J trimming: 6 bases; junction bases outside the gene matches: 8. CDR3 length equals 14 residues. The germline gives CDR1 WNHNN, CDR2 SYGVQD (reference sequence). CDR3: CASSASGLSNEQFF. The CDR3 DNA reads as TGCGCCAGCAGCGCTAGCGGTTTATCCAATGAGCAGTTCTTC.

This clone is labeled as medium-sized. As DNA, the CDR3 is TGTGCCAGCAGCAAATCCCGACGCCTAGCGGTGCAAGAGACCCAGTACTTC. It translates to CASSKSRRLAVQETQYF. This chain uses TRBV21-1 with TRBJ2-5; the table's D call of TRBD2 was not tested on the DNA. TRBV21-1 is classified as a pseudogene. This CDR3 comprises 17 residues.

This chain connects TRBV13 to TRBJ1-6; D possibly corresponds to TRBD1 (6 bases). The germline V gene has CDR1 PRHDT and CDR2 FYEKMQ (reference sequence). V lost 5 bases and J lost 7, with 9 bases in between. The CDR3 is 13 amino acids. In DNA form, the CDR3 reads TGTGCCAGCAGCGGCAGGGGAAATTCACCCCTCCACTTT. Protein product: CASSGRGNSPLHF. Looking up the rest from reference TRBV13 and TRBJ1-6 gives the full variable domain: AAGVIQSPRHLIKEKRETATLKCYPIPRHDTVYWYQQGPGQDPQFLISFYEKMQSDKGSIPDRFSAQQFSDYHSELNMSSLELGDSALYFCASSGRGNSPLHFGNGTRLTVT.

The genes are TRBV25-1 and TRBJ2-1; 8 bases align to TRBD1. V was clipped by 4 bases and J by 9 bases; unmatched bases: 5. Germline assignment: CDR1 MGHDK and CDR2 SYGVNS. CDR3 length equals 13 residues. CDR3 coding DNA: TGTGCCAGCAGTGGGTGGACAGGGCTTGAGCAGTTCTTC. It translates to CASSGWTGLEQFF.

The genes are TRBV30 and TRBJ1-2, with D possibly matching TRBD1 (6 bases). Germline V gives CDR1 GTSNPN, CDR2 SVGIG (reference sequence). The CDR3 runs 14 residues. Between the trimmed V and J ends, which lost 4 bases and 2 bases, there was a span of 14 bases. Here the CDR3 reads CAWIGGTNNYGYTF. The CDR3 DNA is TGTGCCTGGATAGGGGGAACGAACAACTATGGCTACACCTTC.

This rearrangement joins TRBV28 to TRBJ1-2; TRBD1 aligns across 8 bases. The junction had 15 bases not matched to a gene; V was cut back by 8 bases and J by 1 base. The germline V gene encodes CDR1 MDHEN and CDR2 SYDVKM. The CDR3 extends over 17 amino acids. The CDR3 DNA is TGTGCCAGCCGTTACCCCAGCGGGACAGGCGATAACTATGGCTACACCTTC. Its translation is CASRYPSGTGDNYGYTF.

The V gene is TRBV20-1, the J gene TRBJ2-5; TRBD1 agrees at 8 bases. Germline V gene sequence: CDR1 DFQATT, CDR2 SNEGSKA (reference sequence). The CDR3 runs 11 residues. The junction had 0 bases not matched to a gene; V was cut back by 5 bases and J by 4 bases. CDR3 loop: CSAGQGETQYF. The DNA for the CDR3 is TGCAGTGCTGGACAGGGAGAGACCCAGTACTTC.

This clone was detected only a few times. This chain uses TRBV11-2 with TRBJ2-1; 10 positions agree with TRBD2. V lost 1 base and J lost 6; bases outside the gene matches: 3. CDR1 is SGHAT, CDR2 FQNNGV, per germline. This CDR3 contains 15 residues. CDR3 in DNA: TGTGCCAGCAGCTTAGGAGCGGGAGGGCTCAATGAGCAGTTCTTC. It codes for CASSLGAGGLNEQFF. The variable domain in full, with the rest retrieved from reference TRBV11-2 and TRBJ2-1, is EAGVAQSPRYKIIEKRQSVAFWCNPISGHATLYWYQQILGQGPKLLIQFQNNGVVDDSQLPKDRFSAERLKGVDSTLKIQPAKLEDSAVYLCASSLGAGGLNEQFFGPGTRLTVL.

The chain joins TRBV7-3 to TRBJ2-7; D might be TRBD2 (5 bases). The CDR3 spans 16 residues. Trimming took off 1 base at V and 2 bases at J, with 15 bases between the two ends. Germline CDR1 is SGHTA and CDR2 is FQGTGA. The CDR3 nucleotides read TGTGCCAGCAGCTTAAGTGCCCCGGCGACTACCTACGAGCAGTACTTC. It is translated as CASSLSAPATTYEQYF. Drawing the rest from reference TRBV7-3 and TRBJ2-7, the complete variable domain is GAGVSQTPSNKVTEKGKYVELRCDPISGHTALYWYRQSLGQGPEFLIYFQGTGAADDSGLPNDRFFAVRPEGSVSTLKIQRTERGDSAVYLCASSLSAPATTYEQYFGPGTRLTVT.

The chain couples TRBV6-5 to TRBJ2-3; maybe TRBD1 (6 bases). The V gene lost 7 bases and the J gene lost 3 bases, with 11 bases spanning the gap. Germline CDR1 MNHEY, CDR2 SVGAGI. This CDR3 region has 13 residues. The CDR3 bases are TGTGCCAGCAAACTAGGGGGAACAGATACGCAGTATTTT. It yields the protein CASKLGGTDTQYF.

This chain uses TRBV19 with TRBJ2-5, with 9 bases aligning to TRBD1. CDR3 length equals 14 residues. J was trimmed by 5 bases and V by 5 bases; bases with no gene match: 6. Germline CDR1 LNHDA, CDR2 SQIVND (reference sequence). The DNA for the CDR3 is TGTGCCAGTAGTCTAACAGGGGGCCAGGAGACCCAGTACTTC. Residues: CASSLTGGQETQYF.

The chain carries TRBV6-4 and TRBJ1-2; possibly TRBD1 for D (5 bases). CDR1 MRHNA and CDR2 SNTAGT come from the germline V gene. The CDR3 consists of 13 residues. The V end lost 5 bases, the J end lost 4 bases, and 11 bases lay between the germline ends. CDR3 nucleotide sequence: TGTGCCAGCAGTTCGGGGGATCGCTATGGCTACACCTTC. Protein: CASSSGDRYGYTF.

The chain has TRBV4-2 and TRBJ2-1; 10 nucleotides match TRBD2. The CDR3 spans 19 residues. Trimming removed 1 base from V and 0 bases from J; junction bases left unmatched: 9. Germline V lookup: CDR1 LGHNA, CDR2 YNFKEQ. The DNA for the CDR3 is TGTGCCAGCAGCCAAGGGGGGAGGACTAGCGGCTACTCCTACAATGAGCAGTTCTTC. Its protein product is CASSQGGRTSGYSYNEQFF.

V gene TRBV5-1 combines with J gene TRBJ2-1; TRBD2 might be the D (6 bases). Trimming took off 0 bases at V and 2 bases at J, with 9 bases between the two ends. Germline V CDR1 and CDR2: SGHRS, YFSETQ. The CDR3 covers 15 residues. The CDR3 DNA reads TGCGCCAGCAGCTTGGTGTTAGCGGCCTACAATGAGCAGTTCTTC. This codes for CASSLVLAAYNEQFF.

V usage is TRBV30 and J usage is TRBJ1-5; D is unclear. Trimming pared 3 bases from V and 6 bases from J, leaving 12 bases between. There are 13 residues in the CDR3. The germline V gene encodes CDR1 GTSNPN and CDR2 SVGIG (reference sequence). CDR3 sequence reads: CAWSPDEVQPQHF. CDR3 bases: TGTGCCTGGAGCCCCGACGAGGTTCAGCCCCAGCATTTT.

V is TRBV29-1 and J is TRBJ2-7; perhaps TRBD1 as D (6 bases). The CDR3 runs to 13 residues. The V gene's germline CDR1 is SQVTM and CDR2 ANQGSEA. V lost 4 bases and J 5 bases, leaving 15 bases between the germline ends. For the CDR3, the DNA is TGCAGCGTTGGAGGTTCAGGGGCCCACGAGCAGTACTTC. Amino acid sequence: CSVGGSGAHEQYF.

This clone has a count of ten or more. This chain joins TRBV19 and TRBJ1-1; D may be TRBD1 (6 bases). The germline V gene encodes CDR1 LNHDA and CDR2 SQIVND (reference sequence). V gave up 7 bases and J gave up 14 bases, with 17 bases separating them. The CDR3 runs 11 residues. The CDR3 protein is CASKTAGTSFF. In DNA, the CDR3 is TGTGCCAGTAAAACCGCCGGGACATCCTTCTTT.

The chain couples TRBV19 to TRBJ2-2; TRBD2 matches at 15 bases. With V trimmed by 10 bases and J by 5 bases, 11 bases remained unmatched. Looked up from germline, CDR1 is LNHDA and CDR2 is SQIVND (reference sequence). This CDR3 has 17 amino acids. The CDR3 region has the DNA TGTGCCACCACTCCGGGACTAGCGGGAGGTTGGACCGGGGAGCTGTTTTTT. Translating it yields CATTPGLAGGWTGELFF.

The J gene is TRBJ2-7, the V gene TRBV7-9; 8 bases line up with TRBD1. Trimming took 1 base from V and 1 from J; bases not matched to a gene: 3. The CDR3 totals 15 residues. CDR1 SEHNR and CDR2 FQNEAQ come from the germline V gene (reference sequence). The CDR3 DNA is TGTGCCAGCAGCTTAGACAGGGGGTGGTCCTACGAGCAGTACTTC. It is translated as CASSLDRGWSYEQYF.

This chain links TRBV5-1 with TRBJ1-4; 8 positions match TRBD1. The J segment lost 5 bases and the V segment lost 4 bases, leaving 4 bases of the junction unmatched. CDR3 length: 14 amino acids. Germline V gene data show CDR1 as SGHRS and CDR2 as YFSETQ. CDR3 bases: TGCGCCAGCAGCCCAGGGACAGGAAATGAAAAACTGTTTTTT. Translating it yields CASSPGTGNEKLFF.